Listed below are T cell receptor beta chains from one sample, sequenced in a study of shared clonotypes between healthy human individuals. Only in-frame clones appear in the TCRdb table, and some are missing; sequencing was by immunoSEQ multiplex PCR. Seen here are roughly 640,000 clones, about 97% observed once, and the top ten hold about 0.06%. The sequenced sample was naive CD4+ T cells sorted from blood. These receptors originate from a woman aged 25 to 39 in good health. CDR3s include the opening cysteine and the closing phenylalanine or tryptophan. D genes are given only for firm matches. Size tells how often a clone was seen (once, few, many) or the class of an expanded clone, and some rows leave it out.

D	V	size	J	CDR3	DNA
-	TRBV2	-	TRBJ2-5	CASSIFPETQYF	TGTGCCAGCAGTATATTCCCGGAGACCCAGTACTTC
TRBD2	TRBV6-6	-	TRBJ2-1	CASSTLAGQYNEQFF	TGTGCCAGCAGTACACTAGCGGGACAGTACAATGAGCAGTTCTTC
-	TRBV19	-	TRBJ1-1	CASRSPRVNTEAFF	TGTGCCAGTAGAAGCCCCCGGGTGAACACTGAAGCTTTCTTT
-	TRBV5-6	-	TRBJ2-2	CASSFGLNTGELFF	TGTGCCAGCAGCTTTGGTCTTAACACCGGGGAGCTGTTTTTT
TRBD1	TRBV6-5	-	TRBJ2-7	CASSYVFGTGPRLSF	TGTGCCAGCAGTTACGTGTTCGGGACAGGGCCTAGATTGAGTTTC
TRBD2	TRBV19	-	TRBJ2-2	CATRTSGTAGELFF	TGTGCCACCCGGACTAGCGGGACCGCCGGGGAGCTGTTTTTT
TRBD2	TRBV2	-	TRBJ2-1	CASSVGLAGEEQFF	TGTGCCAGCAGTGTGGGACTAGCGGGAGAAGAGCAGTTCTTC
TRBD2	TRBV5-1	-	TRBJ2-1	CASSPPGLAANEQFF	TGCGCCAGCAGCCCCCCGGGACTAGCGGCCAATGAGCAGTTCTTC
TRBD1	TRBV19	-	TRBJ1-2	CASSITGENYGYTF	TGTGCCAGTAGTATTACAGGGGAGAACTATGGCTACACCTTC
-	TRBV19	-	TRBJ1-1	CASSTGAVNTEAFF	TGTGCCAGTAGTACAGGGGCTGTTAACACTGAAGCTTTCTTT
-	TRBV19	-	TRBJ1-2	CASSIFPGQAPSYGYTF	TGTGCCAGTAGTATCTTCCCAGGGCAGGCACCGTCCTATGGCTACACCTTC
-	TRBV2	-	TRBJ2-3	CASQQGRTDTQYF	TGTGCCAGCCAGCAGGGAAGGACAGATACGCAGTATTTT
-	TRBV6-5	once	TRBJ1-1	CASSYGLGLTEAFF	TGTGCCAGCAGTTACGGTCTGGGATTGACTGAAGCTTTCTTT
-	TRBV7-9	-	TRBJ2-2	CASSGVGLNTGELFF	TGTGCCAGCTCCGGGGTGGGGTTGAACACCGGGGAGCTGTTTTTT
-	TRBV7-8	-	TRBJ2-3	CASSRDAGSEGATDTQYF	TGTGCCAGCAGCCGAGACGCCGGCTCTGAGGGAGCGACAGATACGCAGTATTTT
TRBD2	TRBV7-7	-	TRBJ2-7	CASSLEGGGSGRPFPYEQYF	TGTGCCAGCAGCTTAGAGGGGGGAGGTAGCGGGAGGCCCTTTCCCTACGAGCAGTACTTC
TRBD1	TRBV27	-	TRBJ1-2	CASSLTARDSSNYGYTF	TGTGCCAGCAGTTTGACGGCCCGGGACAGCTCTAACTATGGCTACACCTTC
-	TRBV11-2	-	TRBJ1-1	CASSLDGVNTEAFF	TGTGCCAGCAGCTTGGACGGAGTGAACACTGAAGCTTTCTTT
-	TRBV18	-	TRBJ2-3	CASSPGRDTQYF	TGTGCCAGCTCACCAGGCAGAGATACGCAGTATTTT
TRBD1	TRBV28	-	TRBJ1-5	CASSWGRGYQPQHF	TGTGCCAGCAGCTGGGGCAGGGGGTATCAGCCCCAGCATTTT
TRBD1	TRBV5-1	-	TRBJ2-3	CASSLGQGEDTQYF	TGCGCCAGCAGCTTAGGACAGGGTGAGGATACGCAGTATTTT
-	TRBV18	few	TRBJ2-7	CASSPYNNHYEQYF	TGTGCCAGCTCACCATATAACAACCACTACGAGCAGTACTTC
-	TRBV11-1	-	TRBJ1-6	CASSLDSLYNSPLHF	TGTGCCAGCAGCCTGGACAGCTTGTATAATTCACCCCTCCACTTT
TRBD1	TRBV28	-	TRBJ1-5	CASSLRQGRNQPQHF	TGTGCCAGTTCTCTTCGACAGGGGCGCAATCAGCCCCAGCATTTT
-	TRBV5-1	-	TRBJ2-1	CASSLVVVAGGNEQFF	TGCGCCAGCAGCTTGGTTGTGGTTGCTGGTGGGAATGAGCAGTTCTTC
TRBD2	TRBV11-3	-	TRBJ2-2	CASSLEFSGRPNTGELFF	TGTGCCAGCAGCTTAGAGTTTAGCGGGAGACCGAACACCGGGGAGCTGTTTTTT
TRBD2	TRBV7-3	-	TRBJ2-1	CASSLASGSLNEQFF	TGTGCCAGCAGCTTAGCTAGCGGGAGCCTGAATGAGCAGTTCTTC
TRBD2	TRBV18	-	TRBJ2-5	CASSPFVPREVQETQYF	TGTGCCAGCTCACCATTCGTCCCACGGGAGGTCCAAGAGACCCAGTACTTC
-	TRBV19	-	TRBJ2-7	CASSGAGEQYF	TGTGCCAGTAGTGGTGCGGGGGAGCAGTACTTC
TRBD2	TRBV4-1	-	TRBJ2-2	CASSQVGRLAGASGELFF	TGCGCCAGCAGCCAAGTCGGTCGGCTAGCGGGAGCCAGTGGGGAGCTGTTTTTT
-	TRBV30	once	TRBJ1-4	CAWSVGISEKLFF	TGTGCCTGGAGTGTTGGGATTAGCGAAAAACTGTTTTTT
-	TRBV20-1	-	TRBJ1-1	CSWSRGTEAFF	TGCAGTTGGAGCAGGGGCACTGAAGCTTTCTTT
TRBD1	TRBV28	-	TRBJ2-3	CASGAGGSDTQYF	TGTGCCAGCGGAGCAGGGGGCTCGGATACGCAGTATTTT
TRBD1	TRBV6-6	-	TRBJ2-7	CASSSGQNSYEQYF	TGTGCCAGCAGTTCGGGACAGAACTCCTACGAGCAGTACTTC
TRBD2	TRBV5-1	-	TRBJ2-7	CASSLGTSGYEQYF	TGCGCCAGCAGCCTCGGGACTAGCGGTTACGAGCAGTACTTC
TRBD1	TRBV29-1	once	TRBJ2-7	CSVAWDRDYEQYF	TGCAGCGTTGCATGGGACAGGGACTACGAGCAGTACTTC
-	TRBV5-8	-	TRBJ2-1	CASSLGVISDNEQFF	TGTGCCAGCAGCTTGGGTGTTATTAGCGATAATGAGCAGTTCTTC
TRBD2	TRBV11-2	-	TRBJ2-7	CASSFSSGEYEQYF	TGTGCCAGCAGCTTTTCTAGCGGCGAATACGAGCAGTACTTC
-	TRBV2	-	TRBJ2-1	CASTGQNNEQFF	TGTGCCAGCACGGGACAAAACAATGAGCAGTTCTTC
-	TRBV19	-	TRBJ1-1	CASSIDRRGSYTEAFF	TGTGCCAGTAGTATAGATCGCCGGGGGAGCTACACTGAAGCTTTCTTT
TRBD1	TRBV5-6	once	TRBJ2-2	CASSSTGTAVSGELFF	TGTGCCAGCAGCTCTACCGGGACAGCCGTTTCTGGGGAGCTGTTTTTT
-	TRBV4-1	-	TRBJ2-7	CASSQTGGGNEQYF	TGCGCCAGCAGCCAAACGGGGGGCGGTAACGAGCAGTACTTC
-	TRBV19	-	TRBJ2-2	CASITANTGELFF	TGTGCCAGTATAACAGCGAACACCGGGGAGCTGTTTTTT
TRBD2	TRBV18	-	TRBJ2-3	CASSYPGLAPNTQYF	TGTGCCAGCTCATACCCGGGACTAGCCCCAAATACGCAGTATTTT
-	TRBV11-3	-	TRBJ2-7	CASSLVRLPRSYEQYF	TGTGCCAGCAGCTTAGTGCGTCTTCCCCGCTCCTACGAGCAGTACTTC
-	TRBV27	-	TRBJ2-1	CASSLRWGSGNYNEQFF	TGTGCCAGCAGCTTGAGGTGGGGTTCCGGTAACTACAATGAGCAGTTCTTC
TRBD2	TRBV7-2	-	TRBJ2-1	CASSLLAGVVNEQFF	TGTGCCAGCAGCTTACTAGCGGGAGTAGTTAATGAGCAGTTCTTC
-	TRBV28	-	TRBJ2-4	CASGGPPKNIQYF	TGTGCCAGCGGAGGACCTCCCAAAAACATTCAGTACTTC
-	TRBV7-8	-	TRBJ2-7	CASSPEGLAHYEQYF	TGTGCCAGCAGCCCCGAGGGGCTAGCCCACTACGAGCAGTACTTC
TRBD2	TRBV27	once	TRBJ2-7	CASSRIAGSSYEQYF	TGTGCCAGCAGCCGAATAGCGGGCAGCTCCTACGAGCAGTACTTC
-	TRBV6-4	-	TRBJ2-3	CASKTDGSSTDTQYF	TGTGCCAGCAAAACGGACGGGTCTAGCACAGATACGCAGTATTTT
-	TRBV2	-	TRBJ1-3	CASSYIDRDSGNTIYF	TGTGCCAGCAGTTACATAGATAGGGATTCTGGAAACACCATATATTTT
-	TRBV9	-	TRBJ2-7	CASSVPPDSGEQYF	TGTGCCAGCAGCGTGCCGCCGGACTCGGGGGAGCAGTACTTC
TRBD2	TRBV12-5	-	TRBJ2-1	CASGRGEGLEQFF	TGTGCTAGTGGCCGGGGGGAAGGCCTAGAGCAGTTCTTC
-	TRBV11-2	-	TRBJ2-7	CASSLLAVREQYF	TGTGCCAGCAGCTTATTAGCGGTACGTGAGCAGTACTTC
-	TRBV6-1	-	TRBJ2-7	CASANWGPTDYEQYF	TGTGCCAGCGCCAATTGGGGACCTACTGACTACGAGCAGTACTTC
TRBD1	TRBV27	-	TRBJ2-7	CASRKQGISYEQYF	TGTGCCAGCAGAAAACAGGGGATCTCCTACGAGCAGTACTTC
-	TRBV11-2	-	TRBJ2-7	CASSSMGRGRRYEQYF	TGTGCCAGCAGCTCAATGGGGAGGGGGCGAAGGTACGAGCAGTACTTC